Reported below is one TCR beta chain. No antigen is known for it. The source of the sample is a study of cytomegalovirus exposure and HLA in healthy donors. The CDR3 is made up of 16 amino acids. Unmatched junction bases numbered 1, after V lost 0 bases and J lost 0 bases. Germline V gene sequence: CDR1 SGDLS, CDR2 YYNGEE. PCR involved 60 Vbeta and 13 Jbeta primers. Clones were sequenced by immunoSEQ multiplex PCR, and TCRdb holds only the in-frame ones, with some missing. The table shows some 150,000 clones, with approximately 75% occurring only once. Study outcomes and limitations: The study designated roughly 150 TCR beta chains cytomegalovirus-associated. As a later analysis showed, a missense DCLRE1C variant was linked to trimming of TCR beta V- and J-genes. Among TCR beta chains of equal frequency, HLA-associated ones were more clonally expanded in a later analysis.

The sample taken for sequencing was PBMCs. The chain combines TRBV9 with TRBJ1-2; TRBD1 aligns across 11 bases. This sequence originates from a man younger than 40 in good health and CMV-seropositive. This CDR3 is CASSVVGQGANYGYTF. The CDR3 DNA follows: TGTGCCAGCAGCGTAGTGGGACAGGGGGCTAACTATGGCTACACCTTC.